These T cell receptor beta chains were read from a single sample in a study of T cell responses to AZD1222 COVID-19 vaccine. Some clones are missing from TCRdb's copy, which holds only in-frame ones; the method was immunoSEQ multiplex PCR. The table includes fewer than 110,000 clones, 70% to 90% detected once. This sample comprised peripheral blood, obtained 28 days after the second AZD1222 dose. These receptors all come from an adult who received the AZD1222 COVID-19 vaccine. The CDR3 runs from the conserved cysteine through the conserved F or W. The D gene is left open where the match is weak. Part of the rows lack a size; the others show once, few, many or a class for expanded clones.

NA,TRBJ2-1,TRBD2,TRBV6-4,CASSLLAGEHNEQFF,TGTGCCAGCAGCCTACTAGCGGGAGAGCACAATGAGCAGTTCTTC
NA,TRBJ1-2,NA,TRBV30,CAWKSIRHSYGYTF,TGTGCCTGGAAGTCCATTAGACACAGTTATGGCTACACCTTC
once,TRBJ2-7,TRBD2,TRBV6-5,CASRKLAGGDEQYF,TGTGCCAGCAGAAAACTAGCGGGGGGTGACGAGCAGTACTTC
NA,TRBJ1-1,NA,TRBV18,CASSPLAGLNTEAFF,TGTGCCAGCTCACCATTGGCAGGGTTGAACACTGAAGCTTTCTTT
NA,TRBJ2-7,NA,TRBV7-9,CASSSPWGLRYF,TGTGCCAGCAGCTCCCCTTGGGGTCTTCGGTACTTC
NA,TRBJ1-2,TRBD1,TRBV27,CASSSGQGAGGYTF,TGTGCCAGCAGTTCAGGACAGGGGGCCGGTGGCTACACCTTC
NA,TRBJ1-2,NA,TRBV28,CASSPRVRGYTF,TGTGCCAGCAGTCCTCGGGTCAGGGGCTACACCTTC
once,TRBJ1-2,NA,TRBV18,CASSPEGLSGYTF,TGTGCCAGCTCACCTGAGGGGCTATCTGGCTACACCTTC
NA,TRBJ2-7,NA,TRBV6-2/TRBV6-3,CASSTYEQYF,TGTGCCAGCAGCACCTACGAGCAGTACTTC
NA,TRBJ2-1,TRBD1,TRBV10-2,CASSVSGGSYNEQFF,TGCGCCAGCAGTGTCTCAGGGGGCTCCTACAATGAGCAGTTCTTC
NA,TRBJ2-1,TRBD2,TRBV6-8,CASSYSPGLGEGTYNEQFF,TGTGCCAGCAGTTACTCACCTGGACTAGGGGAGGGGACCTACAATGAGCAGTTCTTC
NA,TRBJ2-1,NA,TRBV21-1,CASSVLSGKNNEQFF,TGTGCCAGCAGCGTTCTTAGCGGGAAAAACAATGAGCAGTTCTTC
NA,TRBJ1-3,TRBD1,TRBV5-1,CASSPDRGNTIYF,TGCGCCAGCAGCCCGGACAGGGGAAACACCATATATTTT
NA,TRBJ2-1,TRBD2,TRBV24-1,CATSDFGLAGGSSYNEQFF,TGTGCCACCAGTGATTTTGGACTAGCGGGTGGGAGCTCCTACAATGAGCAGTTCTTC
NA,TRBJ1-2,TRBD1,TRBV27,CASSFASTGFRGYTF,TGTGCCAGCAGTTTCGCTTCGACAGGGTTCCGTGGCTACACCTTC
NA,TRBJ2-3,TRBD2,TRBV19,CASSSRGGDTQYF,TGTGCCAGTTCATCCCGGGGAGGGGATACGCAGTATTTT
NA,TRBJ1-2,TRBD1,TRBV6-1,CASSVYRGGYGYTF,TGTGCCAGCAGTGTTTACAGGGGTGGGTATGGCTACACCTTC
NA,TRBJ1-5,NA,TRBV5-1,CASSLDSYSNQPQHF,TGCGCCAGCAGCTTGGACAGCTATAGCAATCAGCCCCAGCATTTT
once,TRBJ2-1,TRBD2,TRBV10-3,CAIDAGGLSYNEQFF,TGTGCCATCGATGCGGGGGGGCTCTCCTACAATGAGCAGTTCTTC
NA,TRBJ1-5,NA,TRBV2,CASSLIGNQPQHF,TGTGCCAGCAGCCTAATAGGCAATCAGCCCCAGCATTTT
NA,TRBJ1-1,TRBD1,TRBV7-9,CASSLVGDRANTEAFF,TGTGCCAGCAGCTTAGTAGGGGACAGGGCGAACACTGAAGCTTTCTTT
few,TRBJ2-7,NA,TRBV28,CASSLMLGTYEQYF,TGTGCCAGCAGTTTGATGTTGGGGACCTACGAGCAGTACTTC
NA,TRBJ2-1,NA,TRBV25-1,CASSEWTGRNEQFF,TGTGCCAGCAGTGAATGGACGGGGAGAAATGAGCAGTTCTTC
NA,TRBJ2-7,NA,TRBV27,CASSLGGYEQYF,TGTGCCAGCAGTTTAGGCGGCTACGAGCAGTACTTC
NA,TRBJ2-7,TRBD1,TRBV28,CASSPTGDTYEQYF,TGTGCCAGCAGTCCTACAGGGGACACCTACGAGCAGTACTTC